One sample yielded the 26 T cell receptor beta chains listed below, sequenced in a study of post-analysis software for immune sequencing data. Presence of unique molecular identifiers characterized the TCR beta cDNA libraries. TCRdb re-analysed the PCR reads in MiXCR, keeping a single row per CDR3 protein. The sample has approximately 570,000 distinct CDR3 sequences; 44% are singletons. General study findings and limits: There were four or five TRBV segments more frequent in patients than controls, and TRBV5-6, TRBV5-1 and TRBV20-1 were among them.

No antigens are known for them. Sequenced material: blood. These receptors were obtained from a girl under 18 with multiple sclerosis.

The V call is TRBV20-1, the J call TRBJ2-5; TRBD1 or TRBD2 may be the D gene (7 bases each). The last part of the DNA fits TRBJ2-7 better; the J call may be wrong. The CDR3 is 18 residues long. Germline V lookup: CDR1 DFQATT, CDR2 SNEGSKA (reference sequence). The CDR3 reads CSATGGSTGPPLRHEQYF. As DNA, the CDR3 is TGCAGTGCTACCGGGGGGTCGACAGGGCCGCCTCTACGGCACGAGCAGTACTTC.

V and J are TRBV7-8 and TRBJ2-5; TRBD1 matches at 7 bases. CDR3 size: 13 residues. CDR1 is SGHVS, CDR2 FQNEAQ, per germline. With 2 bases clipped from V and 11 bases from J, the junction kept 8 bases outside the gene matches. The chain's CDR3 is CASSLCDRVEQYF. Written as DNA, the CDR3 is TGTGCCAGCAGCTTATGCGACAGGGTAGAGCAGTACTTC.

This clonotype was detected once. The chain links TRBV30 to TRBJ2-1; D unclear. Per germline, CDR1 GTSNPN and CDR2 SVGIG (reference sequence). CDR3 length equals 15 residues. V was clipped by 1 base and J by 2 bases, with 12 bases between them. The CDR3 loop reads CAWSDVWRTYNEQFF. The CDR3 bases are TGTGCCTGGAGTGATGTGTGGCGGACCTACAATGAGCAGTTCTTC.

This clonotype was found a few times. The CDR3 loop is CASNEQGFSYEQYF. CDR3 nucleotides: TGTGCCAGCAATGAACAAGGGTTTTCCTACGAGCAGTACTTC. J is TRBJ2-7 and V is TRBV12-3 or TRBV12-4; D call uncertain. Trimming removed 7 bases at V and 1 base at J, with 14 bases between. This CDR3 region has 14 residues.

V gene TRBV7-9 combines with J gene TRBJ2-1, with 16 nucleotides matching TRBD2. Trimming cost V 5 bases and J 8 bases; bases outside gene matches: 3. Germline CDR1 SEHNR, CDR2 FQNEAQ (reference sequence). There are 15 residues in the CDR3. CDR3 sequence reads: CASSVGTSGRDEQFF. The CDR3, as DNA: TGTGCCAGCAGCGTTGGGACTAGCGGGAGGGATGAGCAGTTCTTC. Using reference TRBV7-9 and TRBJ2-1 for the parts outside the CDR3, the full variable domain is DTGVSQNPRHKITKRGQNVTFRCDPISEHNRLYWYRQTLGQGPEFLTYFQNEAQLEKSRLLSDRFSAERPKGSFSTLEIQRTEQGDSAMYLCASSVGTSGRDEQFFGPGTRLTVL.

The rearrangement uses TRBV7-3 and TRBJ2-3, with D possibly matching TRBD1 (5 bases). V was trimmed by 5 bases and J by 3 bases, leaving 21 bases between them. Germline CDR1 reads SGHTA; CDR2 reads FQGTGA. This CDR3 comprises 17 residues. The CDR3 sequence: CASSPTMTAAKTDTQYF. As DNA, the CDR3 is TGTGCCAGCAGCCCCACAATGACAGCAGCAAAGACAGATACGCAGTATTTT. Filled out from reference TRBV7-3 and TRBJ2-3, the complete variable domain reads GAGVSQTPSNKVTEKGKYVELRCDPISGHTALYWYRQSLGQGPEFLIYFQGTGAADDSGLPNDRFFAVRPEGSVSTLKIQRTERGDSAVYLCASSPTMTAAKTDTQYFGPGTRLTVL.

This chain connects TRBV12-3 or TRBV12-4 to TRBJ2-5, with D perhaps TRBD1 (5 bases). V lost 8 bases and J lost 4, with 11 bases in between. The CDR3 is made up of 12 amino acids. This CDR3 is CASSGYRETQYF. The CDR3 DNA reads TGTGCCAGCTCAGGGTACCGAGAGACCCAGTACTTC.

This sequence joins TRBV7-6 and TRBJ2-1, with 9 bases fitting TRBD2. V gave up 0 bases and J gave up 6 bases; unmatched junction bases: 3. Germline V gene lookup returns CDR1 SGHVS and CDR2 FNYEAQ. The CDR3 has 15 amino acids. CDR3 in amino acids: CASSLASGGPNEQFF. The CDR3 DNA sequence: TGTGCCAGCAGCTTAGCTAGCGGGGGCCCCAATGAGCAGTTCTTC.

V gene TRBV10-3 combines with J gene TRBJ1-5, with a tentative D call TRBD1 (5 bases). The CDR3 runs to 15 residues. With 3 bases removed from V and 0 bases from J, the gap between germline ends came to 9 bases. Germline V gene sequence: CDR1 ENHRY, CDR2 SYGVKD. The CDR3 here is CAISEGVNSNQPQHF. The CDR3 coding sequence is TGTGCCATCAGTGAAGGGGTTAATAGCAATCAGCCCCAGCATTTT.

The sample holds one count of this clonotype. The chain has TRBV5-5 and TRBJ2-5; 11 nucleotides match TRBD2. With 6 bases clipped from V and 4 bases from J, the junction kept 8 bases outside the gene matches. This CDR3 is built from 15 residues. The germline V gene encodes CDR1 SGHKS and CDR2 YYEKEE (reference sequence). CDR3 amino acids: CASNSLAGEGETQYF. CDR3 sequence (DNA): TGTGCCAGCAACTCACTAGCGGGAGAAGGAGAGACCCAGTACTTC.

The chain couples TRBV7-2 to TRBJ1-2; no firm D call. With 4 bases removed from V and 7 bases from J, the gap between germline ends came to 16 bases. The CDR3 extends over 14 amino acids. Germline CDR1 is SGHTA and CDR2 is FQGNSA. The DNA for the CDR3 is TGTGCCAGCAGCTCCGCAGGCCCACCGGGTGGCTACACCTTC. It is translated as CASSSAGPPGGYTF.

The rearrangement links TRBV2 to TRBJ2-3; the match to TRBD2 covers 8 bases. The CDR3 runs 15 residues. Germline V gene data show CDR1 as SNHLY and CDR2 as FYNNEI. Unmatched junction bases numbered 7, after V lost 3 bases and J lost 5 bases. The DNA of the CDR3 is TGTGCCAGCAGTGACGGGACTAGTTCTGGAGATACGCAGTATTTT. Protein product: CASSDGTSSGDTQYF.

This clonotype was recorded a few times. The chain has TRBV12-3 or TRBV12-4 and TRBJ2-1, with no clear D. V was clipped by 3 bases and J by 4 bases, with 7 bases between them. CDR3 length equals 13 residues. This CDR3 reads CASSLVQYNEQFF. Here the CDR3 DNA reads TGTGCCAGCAGTTTGGTACAGTACAATGAGCAGTTCTTC.

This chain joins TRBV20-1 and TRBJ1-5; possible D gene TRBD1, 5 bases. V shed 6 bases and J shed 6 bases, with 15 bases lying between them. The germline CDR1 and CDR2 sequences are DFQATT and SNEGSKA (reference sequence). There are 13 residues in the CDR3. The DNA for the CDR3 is TGCAGTGCCCGGGACCGGGAAAGTCAGCCCCAGCATTTT. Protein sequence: CSARDRESQPQHF.

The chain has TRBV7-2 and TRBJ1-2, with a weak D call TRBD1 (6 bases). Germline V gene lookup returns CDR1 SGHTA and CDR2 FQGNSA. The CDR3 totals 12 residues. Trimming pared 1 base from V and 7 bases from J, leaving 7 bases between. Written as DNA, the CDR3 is TGTGCCAGCAGCTTAGTACAGGGTGGCTACACCTTC. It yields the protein CASSLVQGGYTF.

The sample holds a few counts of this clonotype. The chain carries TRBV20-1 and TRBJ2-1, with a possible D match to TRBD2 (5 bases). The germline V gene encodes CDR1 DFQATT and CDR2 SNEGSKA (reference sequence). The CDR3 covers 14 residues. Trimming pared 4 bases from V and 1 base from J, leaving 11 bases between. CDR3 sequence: CSATDYESYNEQFF. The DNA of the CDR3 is TGCAGTGCTACCGACTATGAATCCTACAATGAGCAGTTCTTC.

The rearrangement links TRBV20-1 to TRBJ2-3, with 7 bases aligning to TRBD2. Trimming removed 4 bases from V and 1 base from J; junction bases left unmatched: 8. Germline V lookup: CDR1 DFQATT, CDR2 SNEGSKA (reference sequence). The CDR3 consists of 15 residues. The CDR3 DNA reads TGCAGTGCTAATCGGGGGGTTGGGGGCACAGATACGCAGTATTTT. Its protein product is CSANRGVGGTDTQYF.

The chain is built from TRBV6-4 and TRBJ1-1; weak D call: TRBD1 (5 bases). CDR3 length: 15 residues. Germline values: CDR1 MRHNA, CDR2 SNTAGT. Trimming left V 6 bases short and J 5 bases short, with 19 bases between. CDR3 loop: CASSRTNRPTTEAFF. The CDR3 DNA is TGTGCCAGCAGCCGGACAAATCGACCCACTACTGAAGCTTTCTTT.

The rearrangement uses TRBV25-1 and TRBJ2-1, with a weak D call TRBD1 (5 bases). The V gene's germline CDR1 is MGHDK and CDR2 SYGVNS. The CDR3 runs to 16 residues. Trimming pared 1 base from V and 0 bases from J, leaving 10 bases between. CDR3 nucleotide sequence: TGTGCCAGCAGTGAATTGACAGTTTACTCCTACAATGAGCAGTTCTTC. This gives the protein CASSELTVYSYNEQFF.

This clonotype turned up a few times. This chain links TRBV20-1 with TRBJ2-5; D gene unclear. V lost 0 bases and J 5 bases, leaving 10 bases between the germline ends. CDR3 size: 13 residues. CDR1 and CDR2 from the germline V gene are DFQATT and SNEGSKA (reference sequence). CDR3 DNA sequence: TGCAGTGCTAGAGATTGGGGTGGGGAGACCCAGTACTTC. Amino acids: CSARDWGGETQYF.

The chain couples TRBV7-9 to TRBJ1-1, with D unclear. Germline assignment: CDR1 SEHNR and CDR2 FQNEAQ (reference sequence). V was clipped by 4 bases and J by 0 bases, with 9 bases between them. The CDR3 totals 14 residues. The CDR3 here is CASSYGGLNTEAFF. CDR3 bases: TGTGCCAGCAGCTACGGAGGGCTGAACACTGAAGCTTTCTTT.

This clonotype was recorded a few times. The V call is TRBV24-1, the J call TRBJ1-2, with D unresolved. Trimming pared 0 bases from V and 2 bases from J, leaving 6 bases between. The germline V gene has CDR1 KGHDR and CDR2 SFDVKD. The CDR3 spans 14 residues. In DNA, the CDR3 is TGTGCCACCAGTGATTTGAGAGGGAACTATGGCTACACCTTC. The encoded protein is CATSDLRGNYGYTF.

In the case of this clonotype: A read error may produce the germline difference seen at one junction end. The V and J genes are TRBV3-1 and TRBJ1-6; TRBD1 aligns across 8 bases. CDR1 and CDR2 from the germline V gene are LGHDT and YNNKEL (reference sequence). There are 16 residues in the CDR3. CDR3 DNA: TGTACCAGCAGCCAAGATCAGGGGACAGGATCCTCACCCCTCCACTTT. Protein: CTSSQDQGTGSSPLHF.

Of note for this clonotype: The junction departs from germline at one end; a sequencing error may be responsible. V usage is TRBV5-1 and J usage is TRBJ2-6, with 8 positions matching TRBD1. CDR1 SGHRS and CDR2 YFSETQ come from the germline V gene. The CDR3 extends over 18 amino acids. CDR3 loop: CASSAGQGRYSGASVLTF. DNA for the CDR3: TGCGCCAGCAGCGCAGGACAGGGAAGATACTCTGGGGCCAGCGTCCTGACTTTC.

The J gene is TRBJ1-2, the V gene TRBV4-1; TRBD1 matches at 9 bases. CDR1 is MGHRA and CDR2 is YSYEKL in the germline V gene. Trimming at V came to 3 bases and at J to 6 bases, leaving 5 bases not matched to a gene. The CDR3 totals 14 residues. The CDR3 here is CASSHDRGGNGYTF. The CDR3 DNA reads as TGCGCCAGCAGCCACGACAGGGGGGGAAATGGCTACACCTTC.

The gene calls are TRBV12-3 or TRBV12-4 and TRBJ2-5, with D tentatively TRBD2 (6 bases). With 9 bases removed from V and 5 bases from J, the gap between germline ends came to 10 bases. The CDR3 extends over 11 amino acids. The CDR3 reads CASRREETQYF. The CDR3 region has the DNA TGTGCCAGTAGGAGGGAGGAGACCCAGTACTTC.